This T cell receptor (beta chain) was observed in a study of molecular identifiers for immune sequencing clone quantification (dated by TCRdb to between 2017 and 2018). General notes on the study: For a replicate experiment, the RNA from either 20,000 or 100,000 naive CD8 T cells was divided into five aliquots, and four of those aliquots went on to sequencing. The study was a methods study using CD8 T cells to benchmark molecular-identifier clustering-based TCR repertoire sequencing (MIDCIRS) and TCR RNA copy counting.

Study-level results and caveats: In CMV-specific effector cells, over 98% of molecules were held by clones above 20 RNA copies, whereas under 1% of molecules were held by such clones in naive cells. The naive libraries included spiked-in Jurkat TCR RNA (around 10 copies' worth), and this RNA is not part of the donor repertoire. When barcode sub-clustering was not used, chimeric consensus sequences inflated TCR diversity, with chimeras reaching as high as 47%. Modeling gave roughly 2.9 recovered TCR RNA copies per cell versus approximately 10 by digital PCR, implying around 30% capture efficiency. Highly expanded clone sizes could be underestimated if identical TCR molecules share a barcode. Even against a background of 750,000 to 1,000,000 naive CD8 T cells, spiked-in Jurkat TCR RNA amounting to a single cell's worth was reported to be detectable.

Libraries came from PCR. Sequencing relied on a NextSeq 500. Preparation of bulk TCR libraries followed a previously described approach, with the TCR primers listed in Table S5. Purification of total RNA was performed with the Qiagen AllPrep DNA/RNA kit. Before analysis, reads from multiple sequencing runs of the same library were pooled. On the authors' methods: Only reads with exact TCR constant sequence were kept, trimmed to 150 nt, and grouped by their 12-nt molecular barcodes. Within each barcode group, reads were sub-clustered at a 15% Levenshtein threshold, and quality-weighted consensus sequences were built per RNA molecule. Non-functional sequences were removed, as were lower-count sequences one edit away from another. Based on fitting two negative binomial distributions, any barcode sub-cluster with under 20% of the maximum read count was discarded. TCRdb reran the public reads through fastp at Q25 and MiXCR, keeping productive beta chains. Here each entry gathers all rows of one CDR3 protein and keeps the most common genes and DNA. The V and J calls were determined by TCRdb, not by the authors. The sample contains approximately 630,000 distinct CDR3 sequences, approximately 24% of them found a single time. Of the sample, about 0.84% falls within the top ten clones.

From cysteine to phenylalanine, the CDR3 is 15 amino acids long. Only the CDR3 portion is preserved as DNA: 45 bases, with reading frame beginning at the first base. As encoded in the germline V gene, CDR1 is LGHNA while CDR2 is YSLEER. The V end gives up 4 bases and the J end 3 bases, leaving 9 bases in the junction not matched to a gene. This clonotype was observed many times. Its antigen has not been determined. Base qualities were left out, and no much larger clone turns up one base away. Libraries of naive CD8 T cells were built from anywhere between about 17,000 and 1,000,000 sorted cells, with 10%, 30% or 50% of the purified RNA used. On a BD FACSAria II, naive CD8 T cells were FACS-sorted as CD8+CD4-CCR7+CD45RA+ and collected into RLT Plus buffer. Detection sensitivity was tested by spiking Jurkat RNA equal to 9 to 10 TCR copies' worth into samples containing roughly 19,000-1,100,000 naive CD8 T cells. Enrichment of CD8 T cells was done with RosetteSep CD8+ T Cell Enrichment Cocktail plus Ficoll-Paque, and ACK red cell lysis came afterward.

The receptor comes from a human donor in good health. Some libraries in this study had Jurkat cell RNA spiked in. The specimen was naive CD8+ T cells from blood, with Jurkat cell RNA spiked in. This specimen's cell subset or site label, interpreted: FACS-sorted CD8+CD4-CCR7+CD45RA+ naive T cells. The chain links TRBV4-3 with TRBJ2-7; 7 central nucleotides agree with TRBD2. The CDR3 loop reads CASSLDPGLGYEQYF. The nucleotide sequence is given as TGCGCCAGCAGCCTGGACCCCGGACTAGGCTACGAGCAGTACTTC.